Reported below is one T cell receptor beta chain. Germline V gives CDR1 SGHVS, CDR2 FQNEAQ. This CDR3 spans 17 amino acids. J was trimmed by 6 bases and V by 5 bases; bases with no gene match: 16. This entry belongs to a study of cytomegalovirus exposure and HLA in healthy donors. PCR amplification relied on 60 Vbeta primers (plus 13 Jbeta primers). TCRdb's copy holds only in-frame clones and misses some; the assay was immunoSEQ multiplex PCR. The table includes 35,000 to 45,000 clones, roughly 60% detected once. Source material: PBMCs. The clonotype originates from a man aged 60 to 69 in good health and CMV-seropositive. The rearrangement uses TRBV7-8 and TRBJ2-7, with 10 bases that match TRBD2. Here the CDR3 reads CASSPRGKAGGPSEQYF. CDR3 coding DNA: TGTGCCAGCAGCCCCCGGGGAAAAGCGGGAGGGCCCTCCGAGCAGTACTTC.